The subject of this entry is one T cell receptor beta chain. The antigen is unknown. Those patients who had chemo-refractory metastatic non-small-cell lung cancer were given focal radiation along with CTLA-4 blockade through ipilimumab. This sample is part of a study of radiotherapy plus CTLA-4 blockade in lung cancer. Overall study: 15% to 20% of patients responded objectively, and around 32% achieved disease control. Study outcomes and limitations: Per reports, early blood T cell clone dynamics, plus interferon-beta, forecast response most strongly. Peripheral blood showed expansion of tumor-derived TCR clones after radiotherapy and ipilimumab.

TCRdb keeps only in-frame clones here, not all; method: immunoSEQ multiplex PCR. The profile shows about 88,000 clones, 72% of them singletons. CDR3 length: 13 amino acids. Germline lookup yields CDR1 SNHLY and CDR2 FYNNEI. Trimming removed 6 bases at V and 9 bases at J, with 15 bases between. The sample consisted of peripheral blood, taken from a patient treated with radiotherapy plus ipilimumab. The V gene is TRBV2, the J gene TRBJ2-1, with D unclear. This TCR came from a human donor with non-small cell lung cancer that progressed on radiotherapy plus ipilimumab. The CDR3 loop reads CASRAGPAAEQFF. In DNA, the CDR3 is TGTGCCAGCAGAGCCGGCCCCGCCGCTGAGCAGTTCTTC.